Presented here are 31 T cell receptor beta chains from one specimen sequenced in a study of T cells after yellow fever vaccination. TCRdb analysed the 5' RACE reads with MiXCR anew, one entry per CDR3 protein. The sample includes about 120,000 distinct CDR3 sequences, roughly 8.2% of them seen just once. Sequenced material: CD8+ T cells sorted from PBMCs, taken on the day of the yellow fever booster vaccination. These receptors all come from a man between 18 and 35 years old who received the YFV17D yellow fever vaccine.

The genes are TRBV20-1 and TRBJ1-2; D ambiguous. Germline values: CDR1 DFQATT, CDR2 SNEGSKA (reference sequence). CDR3 length: 8 amino acids. Trimming pared 7 bases from V and 8 bases from J, leaving 5 bases between. Here the CDR3 DNA reads TGCAGTGTTGGAGGCTACACCTTC. Translation: CSVGGYTF.

The rearrangement uses TRBV9 and TRBJ2-3, with TRBD2 as a possible D gene (6 bases). The germline V gene encodes CDR1 SGDLS and CDR2 YYNGEE. The CDR3 loop spans 14 amino acids. Trimming left V 0 bases short and J 4 bases short, with 9 bases between. The CDR3 sequence: CASSVGRGSDTQYF. CDR3 bases: TGTGCCAGCAGCGTAGGGAGGGGTTCAGATACGCAGTATTTT.

Here the CDR3 reads CASGLSVNTEAFF. The CDR3 DNA reads TGTGCTAGTGGTTTGTCAGTAAACACTGAAGCTTTCTTT. The chain uses TRBV12-5 and TRBJ1-1; D is undetermined. This CDR3 spans 13 amino acids. The V end lost 2 bases, the J end lost 2 bases, and 6 bases lay between the germline ends. The germline CDR1 and CDR2 sequences are LGHNT and FRNRAP.

This clonotype appeared many times. The genes are TRBV7-9 and TRBJ2-2; D is unresolved. V was shortened by 7 bases and J by 2 bases, with 2 bases between the two germline ends. The germline CDR1 and CDR2 sequences are SEHNR and FQNEAQ (reference sequence). The CDR3 loop spans 11 amino acids. The CDR3 region is CASTNTGELFF. The DNA of the CDR3 is TGTGCCAGCACCAACACCGGGGAGCTGTTTTTT.

This clonotype was seen a handful of times. The junction and the germline gene differ at one end; a read error may be behind it. The CDR3 region is CASSYETGDRDF. The CDR3 DNA sequence: TGTGCCAGCAGTTACGAGACAGGGGACAGGGACTTC. This chain uses TRBV6-6 with TRBJ2-5; 9 nucleotides agree with TRBD1. The CDR3 runs 12 residues. From germline, CDR1 is MNHNY and CDR2 SVGAGI (reference sequence).

The rearrangement joins TRBV4-2 to TRBJ2-2; D unresolved. The CDR3 sequence is 16 residues long. Trimming left V 0 bases short and J 2 bases short, with 10 bases between. The germline V gene encodes CDR1 LGHNA and CDR2 YNFKEQ. CDR3 sequence: CASSQDRALNTGELFF. As DNA, the CDR3 is TGTGCCAGCAGCCAAGACCGTGCTCTAAACACCGGGGAGCTGTTTTTT.

The rearrangement uses TRBV9 and TRBJ2-7; D gene ambiguous. With 2 bases removed from V and 1 base from J, the gap between germline ends came to 7 bases. CDR3 length: 13 amino acids. The germline CDR1 and CDR2 sequences are SGDLS and YYNGEE. The CDR3 nucleotides read TGTGCCAGCAGCGTTACGGCGTCCTACGAGCAGTACTTC. This translates into CASSVTASYEQYF.

This clonotype was counted only a few times. The chain couples TRBV20-1 to TRBJ2-7, with 9 nucleotides matching TRBD1. Germline V gene data show CDR1 as DFQATT and CDR2 as SNEGSKA (reference sequence). The CDR3 loop spans 14 amino acids. Trimming cost V 2 bases and J 4 bases; bases outside gene matches: 6. CDR3 sequence: CSARPWDREYEQYF. In nucleotides, the CDR3 is TGCAGTGCTAGACCCTGGGACAGGGAGTACGAGCAGTACTTC.

This clonotype was counted a few times. J is TRBJ1-1 and V is TRBV30; D is uncertain. Germline CDR1 and CDR2: GTSNPN and SVGIG (reference sequence). This CDR3 spans 13 amino acids. The V gene lost 0 bases and the J gene lost 3 bases, with 8 bases spanning the gap. In DNA, the CDR3 is TGTGCCTGGAGTGTCTCGGGGTACACTGAAGCTTTCTTT. This translates into CAWSVSGYTEAFF.

This clonotype was observed many times. Because the CDR3's place on the DNA is in doubt, the DNA is left out and the CDR3 is given as listed by TCRdb. The chain links TRBV7-3 to TRBJ2-2; the table's D call, TRBD2, has no DNA check behind it. Germline V gives CDR1 SGHTA, CDR2 FQGTGA. The CDR3 is 17 amino acids long, termini counted. This CDR3 is CASSSPLAGRTPGSCFF.

This clonotype was picked up many times. J is TRBJ2-7 and V is TRBV3-2; the table assigns TRBD1, which was not confirmed against the DNA. TRBV3-2 is a pseudogene. CDR3 length: 14 residues. CDR3 in amino acids: CASSQETGGYEQYV. The CDR3 coding sequence is TGTGCCAGCAGCCAAGAGACAGGGGGCTACGAGCAGTACGTC.

Ten or more counts support this clonotype. The CDR3 coding sequence is TGTGCCAGCAGCCGCCGACCCCCGGCCCAGTACTTC. Its protein product is CASSRRPPAQYF. The chain has TRBV6-5 and TRBJ2-5; the D is unclear. V shed 6 bases and J shed 9 bases, with 14 bases lying between them. The germline V gene encodes CDR1 MNHEY and CDR2 SVGAGI. This CDR3 has 12 amino acids.

The V and J genes are TRBV27 and TRBJ1-6; D might be TRBD1 (6 bases). Germline CDR1 is MNHEY and CDR2 is SMNVEV (reference sequence). Trimming took 3 bases from V and 10 from J, leaving 13 bases between them. The CDR3 spans 14 residues. CDR3: CASSFQGQGSPLHF. The CDR3 DNA sequence: TGTGCCAGCAGTTTCCAGGGGCAGGGATCACCCCTCCACTTT.

In this sample, this clonotype turned up a few times. This chain connects TRBV12-3 or TRBV12-4 to TRBJ2-7; D ambiguous. Trimming cost V 8 bases and J 0 bases, with 8 bases left between them. The CDR3 contains 12 residues. The CDR3: CASGQSSYEQYF. The CDR3 nucleotides read TGTGCCAGCGGGCAGAGCTCCTACGAGCAGTACTTC.

This clonotype came up a few times. The chain has TRBV6-2 or TRBV6-3 and TRBJ2-3; 8 positions match TRBD2. CDR3 size: 19 residues. V was pared by 0 bases and J by 5 bases, with 16 bases of the junction left unmatched. Germline V gives CDR1 MNHEY, CDR2 SVGEGT. The CDR3 nucleotides read TGTGCCAGCAGTTACTCTCGCTCTTGGAGTCGGGGGGGCCAAGATACGCAGTATTTT. It specifies CASSYSRSWSRGGQDTQYF.

This clonotype has only a few counts. This CDR3 reads CASSQAPVSEQFF. CDR3 bases: TGCGCCAGCAGCCAAGCCCCCGTCTCTGAGCAGTTCTTC. This chain links TRBV4-1 with TRBJ2-1; D unclear. The germline V gene encodes CDR1 MGHRA and CDR2 YSYEKL. V lost 1 base, J lost 9 bases, and 10 bases lay in between. The CDR3 has 13 residues.

A few counts support this clonotype. The chain recombines TRBV25-1 with TRBJ2-7; D tentatively reads TRBD1 or TRBD2 (5 bases each). V was clipped by 10 bases and J by 7 bases, with 20 bases between them. Per the germline V gene, CDR1 is MGHDK and CDR2 is SYGVNS. The CDR3 totals 13 residues. The CDR3 protein is CATCPGGLGEQYF. The CDR3 coding sequence is TGTGCCACCTGTCCTGGGGGTTTAGGGGAGCAGTACTTC.

This clonotype showed up just a few times. The chain joins TRBV27 to TRBJ2-5; 10 nucleotides match TRBD2. Germline V CDR1 and CDR2: MNHEY, SMNVEV (reference sequence). The CDR3 sequence is 15 residues long. V shed 6 bases and J 2 bases; nucleotides not matched to a gene: 6. CDR3 sequence reads: CASRDLAGVQETQYF. The CDR3 nucleotides are TGTGCCAGCAGAGACCTAGCGGGGGTTCAAGAGACCCAGTACTTC.

The rearrangement links TRBV29-1 to TRBJ2-7, with TRBD1 identical over 7 bases. J was trimmed by 2 bases and V by 7 bases; bases with no gene match: 8. CDR3 size: 13 residues. CDR1 and CDR2 (germline): SQVTM, ANQGSEA. Written as DNA, the CDR3 is TGCAGCGAACGAGGGGACAGACCCTACGAGCAGTACGTC. Amino acids: CSERGDRPYEQYV.

This clonotype was seen repeatedly, ten times or more. The gene calls are TRBV20-1 and TRBJ2-1; 9 nucleotides align to TRBD2. Trimming removed 3 bases from V and 8 bases from J; junction bases left unmatched: 8. This CDR3 contains 14 residues. From germline, CDR1 is DFQATT and CDR2 SNEGSKA (reference sequence). In DNA form, the CDR3 reads TGCAGTGCTAGCGCTAGCGGGGTTTACCATGAGCAGTTCTTC. Its translation is CSASASGVYHEQFF.

This clonotype was picked up many times. The chain recombines TRBV29-1 with TRBJ1-1; TRBD1 might be the D (5 bases). V dropped 0 bases and J dropped 4 bases, with 12 bases sitting between them. There are 14 residues in the CDR3. Germline V gives CDR1 SQVTM, CDR2 ANQGSEA. CDR3 loop: CSVEDVRAGTEAFF. In nucleotides, the CDR3 is TGCAGCGTTGAAGATGTCAGGGCAGGCACTGAAGCTTTCTTT.

V is TRBV4-2 and J is TRBJ2-1; D not resolved. The germline CDR1 and CDR2 sequences are LGHNA and YNFKEQ. V lost 4 bases and J 8 bases, leaving 12 bases between the germline ends. CDR3 length: 13 amino acids. DNA of the CDR3: TGTGCCAGCAGCCTCCTCGATCGGGATGAGCAGTTCTTC. Protein product: CASSLLDRDEQFF.

A few counts support this clonotype. The CDR3 reads CASTWPGLSTDTQYF. Written as DNA, the CDR3 is TGTGCCAGCACCTGGCCGGGACTAAGCACAGATACGCAGTATTTT. The chain recombines TRBV6-6 with TRBJ2-3; 7 positions match TRBD2. Germline CDR1 and CDR2: MNHNY and SVGAGI (reference sequence). The V gene end was trimmed by 7 bases and the J gene end by 0 bases; junction bases not matched to a gene: 7. The CDR3 is 15 residues long.

A few counts support this clonotype. This chain joins TRBV29-1 and TRBJ1-1; maybe TRBD1 (6 bases). The CDR3 totals 12 residues. Per germline, CDR1 SQVTM and CDR2 ANQGSEA. Trimming took 6 bases from V and 6 from J, leaving 14 bases between them. CDR3 bases: TGCAGCGTCCCCACGGGGGCCGCTGAAGCTTTCTTT. Amino acids: CSVPTGAAEAFF.

J is TRBJ1-1 and V is TRBV15; 8 bases are shared with TRBD1. V lost 1 base and J lost 6; bases outside the gene matches: 4. Germline lookup yields CDR1 LNHNV and CDR2 YYDKDF (reference sequence). The CDR3 sequence is 14 residues long. CDR3: CATSRVPGGPEAFF. CDR3 sequence (DNA): TGTGCCACCAGCAGAGTTCCAGGGGGCCCTGAAGCTTTCTTT.

The sample holds many counts of this clonotype. J is TRBJ1-1 and V is TRBV6-5; possibly TRBD1 for D (5 bases). V lost 6 bases and J 5 bases, leaving 13 bases between the germline ends. Germline lookup yields CDR1 MNHEY and CDR2 SVGAGI. CDR3 length: 13 residues. CDR3 sequence (DNA): TGTGCCAGCAGCAGGGACCCCCGGACTGAAGCTTTCTTT. It encodes CASSRDPRTEAFF.

This clonotype was counted a few times. The V and J genes are TRBV6-2 or TRBV6-3 and TRBJ1-5; D call uncertain. This CDR3 is 13 amino acids long. Trimming left V 4 bases short and J 2 bases short, with 6 bases between. Germline V gives CDR1 MNHEY, CDR2 SVGEGT. The CDR3 reads CASSLQRNQPQHF. For the CDR3, the DNA is TGTGCCAGCAGTTTACAGCGCAATCAGCCCCAGCATTTT.

This clonotype was detected ten times or more. This chain's CDR3 is CAISVPGGQLSSYEQYF. Here the CDR3 DNA reads TGTGCCATCAGTGTGCCCGGTGGGCAGTTAAGCTCCTACGAGCAGTACTTC. V usage is TRBV10-3 and J usage is TRBJ2-7; D is ambiguous. Trimming removed 4 bases from V and 0 bases from J, with 19 bases in between. This CDR3 spans 17 amino acids. Germline V CDR1 and CDR2: ENHRY, SYGVKD.

This clonotype was seen a handful of times. V is TRBV11-2 and J is TRBJ2-1; 11 nucleotides agree with TRBD2. This CDR3 has 15 amino acids. The J segment lost 4 bases and the V segment lost 6 bases, leaving 5 bases of the junction unmatched. Looked up from germline, CDR1 is SGHAT and CDR2 is FQNNGV. CDR3 sequence (DNA): TGTGCCAGCAGAGCCGGACTAGCGGGTTACAATGAGCAGTTCTTC. Its protein product is CASRAGLAGYNEQFF.

V is TRBV20-1 and J is TRBJ1-5; D gene unclear. The ends were cut back, 5 bases at V and 6 bases at J, with 26 bases in the middle. Germline CDR1 reads DFQATT; CDR2 reads SNEGSKA (reference sequence). The CDR3 is 17 amino acids. Here the CDR3 DNA reads TGCAGTGCTCTCGACCCCCGGAGCATTCTAAAGGGTCAGCCCCAGCATTTT. It codes for CSALDPRSILKGQPQHF.

The chain employs TRBV7-9 and TRBJ2-2, with unresolved D. Germline V gene sequence: CDR1 SEHNR, CDR2 FQNEAQ (reference sequence). The V gene lost 1 base and the J gene lost 6 bases, with 9 bases spanning the gap. CDR3 length: 14 amino acids. The CDR3 region is CASSLVAAAGELFF. In DNA, the CDR3 is TGTGCCAGCAGCTTAGTGGCGGCGGCCGGGGAGCTGTTTTTT.